Presented here are 13 T cell receptor beta chains from one specimen sequenced in a study of radiation and T cells in renal cell carcinoma. Time point specified: baseline pretreatment blood. Treatment: 15 Gy SBRT to primary tumor, nephrectomy 4 weeks later. Sequencing used immunoSEQ multiplex PCR; TCRdb keeps in-frame clones, though not all of them. The repertoire has some 100,000 clones, 82% of them found once; the top ten carry less than 7%. The sample here was blood, taken from a patient whose treatment included radiotherapy and nephrectomy. These receptors were collected from a man in his 60s with renal cell carcinoma.

The chain employs TRBV7-9 and TRBJ1-4; D is undetermined. The CDR3 extends over 14 amino acids. CDR1 is SEHNR and CDR2 is FQNEAQ in the germline V gene (reference sequence). Trimming left V 5 bases short and J 10 bases short, with 17 bases between. CDR3 in amino acids: CASSLEGFRGKLFF. The CDR3 DNA reads TGTGCCAGCAGCCTAGAGGGATTTCGAGGAAAACTGTTTTTT.

Concerning this clone: A junction end diverges from the germline sequence, so it may reflect a read error. The DNA for the CDR3 is TGTGCCAGCAATGCGGTCGGGGACTTC. Encoded protein: CASNAVGDF. The chain joins TRBV6-5 to TRBJ2-7; D is possibly TRBD2 (5 bases). CDR1 MNHEY and CDR2 SVGAGI come from the germline V gene. The CDR3 covers 9 residues.

Comments on this clone: The same CDR3 also results from other DNA sequences found in this sample. The chain joins TRBV5-1 to TRBJ2-3, with D tentatively TRBD2 (5 bases). This CDR3 spans 16 amino acids. Germline CDR1 reads SGHRS; CDR2 reads YFSETQ. V was clipped by 0 bases and J by 2 bases, with 13 bases between them. This CDR3 reads CASSLELAGSTDTQYF. CDR3 DNA: TGCGCCAGCAGCTTGGAACTTGCGGGTTCCACAGATACGCAGTATTTT. Full variable domain (remainder filled in from reference TRBV5-1 and TRBJ2-3): KAGVTQTPRYLIKTRGQQVTLSCSPISGHRSVSWYQQTPGQGLQFLFEYFSETQRNKGNFPGRFSGRQFSNSRSEMNVSTLELGDSALYLCASSLELAGSTDTQYFGPGTRLTVL.

The V and J genes are TRBV4-2 and TRBJ2-5; D gene unclear. The V end was cut by 0 bases, the J end by 1 base, with 6 bases between. Germline lookup yields CDR1 LGHNA and CDR2 YNFKEQ. The CDR3 loop spans 14 amino acids. Written as DNA, the CDR3 is TGTGCCAGCAGCCAAGAGGGCTTCCAAGAGACCCAGTACTTC. Amino acid sequence: CASSQEGFQETQYF.

This clone was seen a single time. The gene calls are TRBV7-9 and TRBJ2-7; 8 bases agree with TRBD1. V dropped 5 bases and J dropped 2; count of bases not matched to a gene: 8. Per the germline V gene, CDR1 is SEHNR and CDR2 is FQNEAQ (reference sequence). The CDR3 length is 15 residues. In nucleotides, the CDR3 is TGTGCCAGCAGCGACCGGACAGGGCAACCCTACGAGCAGTACTTC. Translating it yields CASSDRTGQPYEQYF.

V usage is TRBV7-2 and J usage is TRBJ2-7, with D possibly matching TRBD1 (5 bases). The CDR3 is 14 residues long. Trimming removed 1 base at V and 3 bases at J, with 10 bases between. Germline assignment: CDR1 SGHTA and CDR2 FQGNSA. The CDR3 loop reads CASSLEQVGYEQYF. CDR3 bases: TGTGCCAGCAGCTTAGAACAGGTGGGCTACGAGCAGTACTTC.

The sample holds one count of this clone. The chain combines TRBV19 with TRBJ2-3; D is perhaps TRBD1 (6 bases). Germline CDR1 LNHDA, CDR2 SQIVND (reference sequence). With 7 bases removed from V and 0 bases from J, the gap between germline ends came to 14 bases. The CDR3 extends over 15 amino acids. The CDR3 reads CASTPDSYSTDTQYF. CDR3 coding DNA: TGTGCCAGTACCCCGGACAGCTATAGCACAGATACGCAGTATTTT.

J is TRBJ1-1 and V is TRBV5-6; 7 positions agree with TRBD1. From germline, CDR1 is SGHDT and CDR2 YYEEEE. The length of the CDR3 is 13 residues. V shed 4 bases and J 6 bases; nucleotides not matched to a gene: 6. CDR3 in DNA: TGTGCCAGCAGCAGTGACAGGGTCCCTGAAGCTTTCTTT. This gives the protein CASSSDRVPEAFF.

There are many counts of this clone. The CDR3 is CAWSLPPTYRGGSNQPQHF. The CDR3 DNA reads as TGTGCCTGGAGTCTTCCCCCAACCTACAGGGGAGGGAGCAATCAGCCCCAGCATTTT. The chain has TRBV30 and TRBJ1-5, with 7 positions matching TRBD1. The J segment lost 1 base and the V segment lost 2 bases, leaving 17 bases of the junction unmatched. Germline lookup yields CDR1 GTSNPN and CDR2 SVGIG (reference sequence). The length of the CDR3 is 19 residues.

The chain joins TRBV10-3 to TRBJ2-1, with D possibly being TRBD2 (6 bases). V was cut by 2 bases and J by 2 bases, with 10 bases left in between. This CDR3 has 15 residues. Germline values: CDR1 ENHRY, CDR2 SYGVKD. The CDR3, as DNA: TGTGCCATCAGTGAGCTCGGACTAACCTACAATGAGCAGTTCTTC. Its protein is CAISELGLTYNEQFF.

V gene TRBV6-1 combines with J gene TRBJ1-6, with D perhaps matching TRBD1 (6 bases). The CDR3 is made up of 16 amino acids. The V gene's germline CDR1 is MNHNS and CDR2 SASEGT. Trimming removed 4 bases from V and 0 bases from J, with 10 bases in between. CDR3 DNA: TGTGCCAGCAGTGCCGACAGGAGCTCCTATAATTCACCCCTCCACTTT. As protein: CASSADRSSYNSPLHF.

This chain uses TRBV7-9 with TRBJ2-1; 7 nucleotides line up with TRBD2. The V gene end was trimmed by 4 bases and the J gene end by 1 base; junction bases not matched to a gene: 7. CDR3 length equals 16 residues. Germline CDR1 and CDR2: SEHNR and FQNEAQ (reference sequence). CDR3 residues: CASSSPERDSYNEQFF. CDR3 in DNA: TGTGCCAGCAGCTCCCCCGAGCGGGATTCCTACAATGAGCAGTTCTTC.

This clone was seen only a few times. The chain links TRBV19 to TRBJ2-5; TRBD2 aligns across 7 bases. With 6 bases clipped from V and 5 bases from J, the junction kept 9 bases outside the gene matches. Germline CDR1 is LNHDA and CDR2 is SQIVND (reference sequence). CDR3 length: 14 amino acids. DNA of the CDR3: TGTGCCAGTAGCCCCTGGGCGGGAGTGGAGACCCAGTACTTC. It codes for CASSPWAGVETQYF.